Listed below are T cell receptor beta chains from one sample, sequenced in a study of blood T cell repertoires in COVID-19. Using immunoSEQ multiplex PCR, the repertoire was profiled, and TCRdb retains in-frame clones only, with some absent. The table lists about 260,000 clones, 85% to 90% of them singletons. The sequenced sample was peripheral blood. These receptors all stem from a woman aged 35 to 49 with acute or convalescent COVID-19. Both conserved end residues are part of each CDR3. Each record gives: clone size, D gene, J gene, V gene, CDR3 length, CDR3 protein, CDR3 DNA. D genes are given only for firm matches. The listing skips clone size in some rows; elsewhere it reads once, few, many or a size class.

once | TRBD1 | TRBJ1-6 | TRBV3-1/TRBV3-2 | 14 | CASSYGQGNSPLHF | TGTGCCAGCAGCTACGGACAGGGGAATTCACCCCTCCACTTT
NA | NA | TRBJ2-2 | TRBV5-1 | 15 | CASSLARGAGGELFF | TGCGCCAGCAGCTTGGCCCGGGGGGCTGGAGGGGAGCTGTTTTTT
NA | NA | TRBJ2-3 | TRBV9 | 14 | CASMGRDSTDTQYF | TGTGCCAGCATGGGCCGGGATAGCACAGATACGCAGTATTTT
NA | NA | TRBJ1-2 | TRBV6-1 | 13 | CASSERGHYGYTF | TGTGCCAGCAGTGAAAGGGGCCACTATGGCTACACCTTC
NA | NA | TRBJ1-2 | TRBV3-1/TRBV3-2 | 14 | CASSQDTRGSGYTF | TGTGCCAGCAGCCAAGATACCAGGGGAAGTGGCTACACCTTC
NA | TRBD1 | TRBJ2-1 | TRBV2 | 16 | CASRRQGASSYNEQFF | TGTGCCAGCAGACGACAGGGAGCGAGCTCCTACAATGAGCAGTTCTTC
NA | TRBD1 | TRBJ1-1 | TRBV28 | 15 | CASTHSDRGVPGAFF | TGTGCCAGCACCCACTCGGACAGGGGAGTACCGGGAGCTTTCTTT
NA | TRBD2 | TRBJ2-2 | TRBV7-3 | 16 | CASSFLAGGNTGELFF | TGTGCCAGCAGCTTCCTAGCGGGGGGGAACACCGGGGAGCTGTTTTTT
NA | NA | TRBJ1-5 | TRBV3-1/TRBV3-2 | 14 | CASSQGTGNQPQHF | TGTGCCAGCAGCCAAGGGACAGGCAATCAGCCCCAGCATTTT
NA | NA | TRBJ2-3 | TRBV11-2 | 15 | CASSLGDRPTDTQYF | TGTGCCAGCAGCTTAGGCGACAGACCCACAGATACGCAGTATTTT
NA | NA | TRBJ1-3 | TRBV4-1 | 15 | CASSQFTGTGNTIYF | TGCGCCAGCAGCCAATTTACAGGGACTGGAAACACCATATATTTT
NA | TRBD1 | TRBJ1-4 | TRBV6-4 | 19 | CASSDAGARGRMANEKLFF | TGTGCCAGCAGTGACGCCGGCGCCAGGGGGCGGATGGCTAATGAAAAACTGTTTTTT
NA | TRBD1 | TRBJ1-1 | TRBV6-6 | 12 | CATDRGRTEAFF | TGTGCCACAGACAGGGGGAGAACTGAAGCTTTCTTT
once | TRBD1 | TRBJ1-2 | TRBV24-1 | 14 | CATSDAQGARGYTF | TGTGCCACCAGTGATGCTCAGGGGGCTCGTGGCTACACCTTC
NA | TRBD2 | TRBJ2-1 | TRBV4-1 | 18 | CASSQDLFGLAGQGEQFF | TGCGCCAGCAGCCAAGATTTATTCGGACTAGCGGGCCAGGGTGAGCAGTTCTTC
NA | NA | TRBJ1-2 | TRBV7-8 | 15 | CASSLAVRARRGYTF | TGTGCCAGCAGCTTAGCTGTGAGGGCTCGGCGTGGCTACACCTTC
NA | NA | TRBJ1-6 | TRBV10-2 | 12 | CASRGSNSPLHF | TGCGCCAGCAGGGGGAGTAATTCACCCCTCCACTTT
NA | NA | TRBJ1-1 | TRBV2 | 15 | CASSDRERGSYEAFF | TGTGCCAGCAGTGACAGGGAGCGGGGATCTTATGAAGCTTTCTTT
NA | TRBD1 | TRBJ1-2 | TRBV9 | 12 | CASSATGVGYTF | TGTGCCAGCAGCGCTACAGGGGTTGGCTACACCTTC
NA | NA | TRBJ2-3 | TRBV6-1 | 14 | CASSERRFKDTQYF | TGTGCCAGCAGTGAAAGGAGGTTTAAAGATACGCAGTATTTT